The TCR beta chain under discussion was sequenced for a study of blood T cell dynamics during melanoma immunotherapy (dated by TCRdb to the early 2020s). Context from the whole study: Patients had metastatic melanoma and received first-line pembrolizumab or nivolumab plus ipilimumab as standard of care in the United Kingdom. To find early correlates of response, peripheral T cell receptor repertoires were profiled in metastatic melanoma patients before and after one cycle of checkpoint inhibitor therapy. The training cohort was made up of consecutive patients, while a further independent group of patients from the same centre was pooled to form an external validation set.

The sample's time point label is to be understood as: week 3, after first cycle of checkpoint inhibitor. Blood samples were taken before treatment (T0) and at week 3 (W3), following the first cycle of checkpoint blockade. Except for two patients with rapid clinical progression, response was assessed 12 weeks after the first infusion by RECIST 1.1; disease control meant complete response, partial response or stable disease. Patients with prior systemic cancer treatment, concomitant immunosuppressant therapy or synchronous other active malignancies were excluded. TCR beta was sequenced in both bulk PBMC and plasma cell-free DNA in order to track circulating cells as well as T cell turnover. PBMC were isolated from blood with Lymphoprep and SepMate tubes, followed by red cell lysis. QIAamp DNA Blood Mini kits were used to extract DNA from both PBMC and sorted T cell subsets. Study-wide findings and limitations: Whether the T cell clones driving repertoire changes were melanoma-specific or reflected general immune activation could not be determined in the study. The relatively small sample size was acknowledged as something that could potentially limit how far the results can be generalized. Unlike progressors, patients who went on to achieve disease control showed a bifurcated reorganization of the PBMC repertoire at W3, with either increased clonality or increased diversity.

Every bulk PBMC sample was loaded with the same fixed amount of 350 ng of DNA. TCR beta CDR3 sequences were amplified from genomic DNA using the immunoSEQ TCRb Assay kit according to manufacturer instructions. The KAPA Library Quantification Kit for Illumina platforms was used to quantify pooled libraries by qPCR. Pooled libraries were sequenced on an Illumina NextSeq 500, clustered at roughly 0.6-1.2 pM. The study's processing was this. TCR data were analyzed using immunoSEQ ANALYZER and the R LymphoSeq package. A rearrangement efficiency score was calculated as productive divided by the sum of productive and non-productive CDR3 sequences. Clonality was assessed using the Gini coefficient and diversity using the Renyi index at alpha=1, with pairwise comparisons between timepoints within each patient. In LymphoSeq, clonal relatedness was computed with an edit distance of 3 and repertoire similarity was computed with the Bhattacharyya coefficient. To classify response, a linear discriminant analysis based on week-3 changes in clonality and diversity was built using the R MASS and caret packages. TCRdb took this table from immuneACCESS and kept in-frame rearrangements with V and J called. Such tables lack part of the clones; where checked against another copy, unresolved V genes explain under half of the gap, and the rest is unexplained. D and trimming were read from the DNA, whereas the V and J calls and clone size are those reported in that table. Present in this sample are approximately 20,000 clones, about 85% of which were seen just once. Approximately 8% of the sample rests with the top ten.

In the case of this clone: Its antigen target is currently unknown. No much larger clone exists at a distance of one base, and base qualities are not known.

Unmatched junction bases come to 5, with V trimmed by 4 bases and J by 3 bases. The CDR3 measures 14 amino acids from cysteine to phenylalanine. The sequence is cut down to CDR3 DNA, 42 bases in frame from base 1. As encoded in the germline V gene, CDR1 is SGHAT while CDR2 is FQNNGV. Recombination linked TRBV11-2 to TRBJ2-7; TRBD1 lines up with 8 middle nucleotides. This TCR derives from a human donor with melanoma. The sequences come from blood, collected from a patient treated with checkpoint blockade. The DNA is as follows: TGTGCCAGCAGCTCGGGACAGGTTTACTACGAGCAGTACTTC. Translated, this is CASSSGQVYYEQYF.